This TCR beta chain derives from a study of cytomegalovirus exposure and HLA in healthy donors. Germline V gene data show CDR1 as LNHDA and CDR2 as SQIVND (reference sequence). V lost 5 bases and J lost 6, with 13 bases in between. This CDR3 is 14 amino acids long. PCR amplification relied on 60 Vbeta primers (plus 13 Jbeta primers). Profiled with immunoSEQ multiplex PCR; TCRdb holds only in-frame clones, not every one. The sample lists approximately 180,000 clones; around 75% were seen once. To note about this clone: Its antigen is currently unknown.

Regarding the study as a whole: Whilst most TCR sequences proved rare, a subset of public TCRs occurred across many donors. V- and J-gene trimming in TCR beta was tied to a missense DCLRE1C variant by an analysis performed later. Earlier analysis looked at TCR beta V segments, and most were productive about 87% or about 30% of the time. In a later analysis, HLA-C alleles had the fewest associated TCRs, DRB1 alleles the most.

The gene calls are TRBV19 and TRBJ2-2; tentatively, D is TRBD1 (5 bases). The receptor was derived from a male donor in good health and CMV-seronegative. The sequencing input was PBMCs. Here the CDR3 reads CASSFRVNPGELFF. CDR3 nucleotide sequence: TGTGCCAGTAGTTTCAGGGTGAATCCCGGGGAGCTGTTTTTT.